This T cell receptor (beta chain) comes out of a study of blood T cell repertoires in COVID-19 (dated by TCRdb to about 2020). Study-level background: Samples covering the acute and convalescent phases of COVID-19 were provided by collaborators in the United States, Italy and Spain. The samples were drawn from two sources: the first 160 participants of the ongoing ImmuneRACE study, and 1,000 to 1,500 subjects contributed by 6 global collaborators. The prospective study material was composed of cDNA or gDNA derived from T cells, B-cell-depleted T cells, or PBMCs. Deeply sampled blood TCRbeta repertoires from subjects exposed to, actively infected with, or recovered from COVID-19 were included in the dataset. HLA class I and class II types, where available, came from metadata supplied by the sample provider rather than from assay-based typing. Nearly every sample came with metadata listing a de-identified subject ID, COVID-19 status, age in years and sex. The repertoires were released in a freely available public database intended as a resource for research on the immune response to SARS-CoV-2.

V trim: 5 bases; J trim: 0 bases; unmatched bases: 6. CDR1 and CDR2, looked up from the germline V gene, are SNHLY and FYNNEI. The CDR3, cysteine through phenylalanine, is 15 amino acids long. Just the 45-base CDR3 DNA is kept, in frame starting at base 1. TCRbeta CDR3 regions were amplified from genomic DNA by means of the immunoSEQ Assay, a bias-controlled multiplex PCR. Regarding the original processing steps: Within the assay, amplification of reference gene primers was used to estimate how many nucleated cells each sample contained. Sequence reads were collapsed and filtered to measure the absolute abundance of every unique TCRbeta CDR3 rearrangement. Productive Simpson clonality was computed per sample as the square root of Simpson's diversity index over productive rearrangements. The table was pulled from immuneACCESS by TCRdb, which kept in-frame rearrangements only. Such tables lose some clones; where checked, under half of the loss comes from unresolved V genes, and the rest has no known cause. From that table come the V and J calls and clone size; the DNA was used to work out D and trimming. For this sample there are over 400,000 clones; about 89% appear just once. The ten largest clones capture 7.8% of the sample.

General study outcomes and caveats: The quantity of clinical and demographic metadata differed by source and by participant and was supplied without curation.

One collaborating source in Seattle enrolled patients while the patients were actively infected and followed the patients over time throughout the course of disease. Whole blood was collected in K2EDTA tubes by collaborating institutions according to the institutions' own protocols. For TCRbeta analysis, collaborator samples were shipped as frozen whole blood, as isolated PBMCs, or as DNA extracted from either sample type. Details on this clone: What antigen it recognizes has not been identified. One base away there is no much larger clone; base qualities are not given. Other nucleotide sequences in the sample specify the same CDR3.

The sample taken for sequencing was peripheral blood. The chain links TRBV2 with TRBJ1-2; a stretch of 7 junction bases matches TRBD1. This sequence originates from a woman aged 45-65 years with COVID-19, enrolled during active disease. CDR3 reads: CASSFDRAANYGYTF. The nucleotide sequence is given as TGTGCCAGCAGTTTTGACAGGGCTGCTAACTATGGCTACACCTTC. Beyond the CDR3, the reference TRBV2 and TRBJ1-2 genes provide the residues; the full variable domain reads: EPEVTQTPSHQVTQMGQEVILRCVPISNHLYFYWYRQILGQKVEFLVSFYNNEISEKSEIFDDQFSVERPDGSNFTLKIRSTKLEDSAMYFCASSFDRAANYGYTFGSGTRLTVV.